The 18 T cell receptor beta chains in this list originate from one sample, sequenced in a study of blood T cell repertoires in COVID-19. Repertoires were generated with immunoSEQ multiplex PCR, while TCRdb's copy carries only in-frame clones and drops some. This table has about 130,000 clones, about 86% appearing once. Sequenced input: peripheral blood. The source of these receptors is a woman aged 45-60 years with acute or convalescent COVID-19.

CDR3 nucleotides: TGTGCCAGCAGCCAAGCCCGAGGACTGTTAGAGGATACGCAGTATTTT. This gives the protein CASSQARGLLEDTQYF. V gene TRBV3-1 (or the pseudogene TRBV3-2) combines with J gene TRBJ2-3, with a tentative D call TRBD2 (5 bases). CDR3 length equals 16 residues. In germline, CDR1 is LGHDT, CDR2 YNNKEL (reference sequence). Between the trimmed V and J ends, which lost 1 base and 6 bases, there was a span of 17 bases.

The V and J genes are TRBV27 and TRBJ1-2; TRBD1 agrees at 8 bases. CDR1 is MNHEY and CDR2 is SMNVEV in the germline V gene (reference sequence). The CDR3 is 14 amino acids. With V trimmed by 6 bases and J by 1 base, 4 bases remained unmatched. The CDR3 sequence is CASRRQGINYGYTF. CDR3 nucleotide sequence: TGTGCCAGCAGACGACAGGGGATTAACTATGGCTACACCTTC.

The CDR3 coding sequence is TGTGCCAGGAGGGAACAGGGAGCTAATGAAAAACTGTTTTTT. Protein sequence: CARREQGANEKLFF. The chain employs TRBV19 and TRBJ1-4; possible D gene TRBD1, 6 bases. The germline V gene has CDR1 LNHDA and CDR2 SQIVND (reference sequence). The V gene lost 9 bases and the J gene lost 3 bases, with 14 bases spanning the gap. The CDR3 spans 14 residues.

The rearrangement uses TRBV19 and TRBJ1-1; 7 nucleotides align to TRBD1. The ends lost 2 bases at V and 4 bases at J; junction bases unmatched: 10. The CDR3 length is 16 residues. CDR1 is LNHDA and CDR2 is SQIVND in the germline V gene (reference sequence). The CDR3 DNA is TGTGCCAGTAGTATACGCCGGCAGGGGGGTGGCACTGAAGCTTTCTTT. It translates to CASSIRRQGGGTEAFF. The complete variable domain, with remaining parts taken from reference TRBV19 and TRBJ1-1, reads DGGITQSPKYLFRKEGQNVTLSCEQNLNHDAMYWYRQDPGQGLRLIYYSQIVNDFQKGDIAEGYSVSREKKESFPLTVTSAQKNPTAFYLCASSIRRQGGGTEAFFGQGTRLTVV.

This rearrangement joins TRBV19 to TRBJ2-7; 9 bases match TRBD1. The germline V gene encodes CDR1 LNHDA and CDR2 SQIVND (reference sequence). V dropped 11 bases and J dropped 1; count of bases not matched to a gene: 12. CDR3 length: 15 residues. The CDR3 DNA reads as TGTGCCTCAAGTTTCTTCGGACAGGGGTCCTACGAGCAGTACTTC. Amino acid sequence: CASSFFGQGSYEQYF.

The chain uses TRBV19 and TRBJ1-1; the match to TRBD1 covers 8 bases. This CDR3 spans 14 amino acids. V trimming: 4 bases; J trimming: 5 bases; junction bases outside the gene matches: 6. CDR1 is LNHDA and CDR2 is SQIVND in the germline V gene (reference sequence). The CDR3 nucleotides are TGTGCCAGTAGTACGCAACAGGGGGTAACTGAAGCTTTCTTT. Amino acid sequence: CASSTQQGVTEAFF.

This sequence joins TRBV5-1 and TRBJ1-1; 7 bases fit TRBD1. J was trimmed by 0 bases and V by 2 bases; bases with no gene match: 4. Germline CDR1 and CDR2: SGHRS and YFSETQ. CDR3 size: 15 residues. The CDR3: CASSLMDRLNTEAFF. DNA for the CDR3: TGCGCCAGCAGCTTAATGGACAGGCTGAACACTGAAGCTTTCTTT.

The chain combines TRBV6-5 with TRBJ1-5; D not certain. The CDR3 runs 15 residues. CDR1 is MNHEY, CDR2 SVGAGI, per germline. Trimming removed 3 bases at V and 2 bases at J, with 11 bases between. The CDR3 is CASSYSRSGNQPQHF. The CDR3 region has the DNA TGTGCCAGCAGTTATTCCAGGTCTGGCAATCAGCCCCAGCATTTT.

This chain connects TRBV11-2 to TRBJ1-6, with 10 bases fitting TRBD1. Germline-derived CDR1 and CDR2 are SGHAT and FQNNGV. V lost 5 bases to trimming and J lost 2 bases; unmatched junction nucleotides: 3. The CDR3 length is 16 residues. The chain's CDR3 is CASSPGQGAYNSPLHF. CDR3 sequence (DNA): TGTGCCAGCAGCCCAGGACAGGGGGCCTATAATTCACCCCTCCACTTT.

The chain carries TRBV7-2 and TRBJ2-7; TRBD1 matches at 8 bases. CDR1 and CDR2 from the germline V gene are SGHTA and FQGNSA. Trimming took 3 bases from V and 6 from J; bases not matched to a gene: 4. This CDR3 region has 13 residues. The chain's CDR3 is CASSLDRAGEQYF. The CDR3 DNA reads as TGTGCCAGCAGCTTGGACAGGGCCGGCGAGCAGTACTTC. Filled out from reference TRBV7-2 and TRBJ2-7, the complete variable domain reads GAGVSQSPSNKVTEKGKDVELRCDPISGHTALYWYRQSLGQGLEFLIYFQGNSAPDKSGLPSDRFSAERTGGSVSTLTIQRTQQEDSAVYLCASSLDRAGEQYFGPGTRLTVT.

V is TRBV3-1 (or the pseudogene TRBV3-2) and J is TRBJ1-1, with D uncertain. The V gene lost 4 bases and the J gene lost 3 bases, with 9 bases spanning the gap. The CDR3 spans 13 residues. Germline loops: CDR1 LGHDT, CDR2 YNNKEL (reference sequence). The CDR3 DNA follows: TGTGCCAGCAGCCCCTTGAGATACACTGAAGCTTTCTTT. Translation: CASSPLRYTEAFF.

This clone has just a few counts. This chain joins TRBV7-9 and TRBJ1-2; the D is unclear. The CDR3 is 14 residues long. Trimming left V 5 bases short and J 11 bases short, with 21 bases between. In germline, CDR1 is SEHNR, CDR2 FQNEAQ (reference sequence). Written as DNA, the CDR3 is TGTGCCAGCAGCCCAGAAGGTCAGGTGTCGGGGTACACCTTC. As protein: CASSPEGQVSGYTF.

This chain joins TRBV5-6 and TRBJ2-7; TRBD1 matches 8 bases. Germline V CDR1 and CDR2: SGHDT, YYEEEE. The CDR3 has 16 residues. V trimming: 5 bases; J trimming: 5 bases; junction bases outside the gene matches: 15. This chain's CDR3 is CASRQTGQGFVDEQYF. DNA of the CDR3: TGTGCCAGCAGACAGACAGGACAGGGATTCGTCGACGAGCAGTACTTC.

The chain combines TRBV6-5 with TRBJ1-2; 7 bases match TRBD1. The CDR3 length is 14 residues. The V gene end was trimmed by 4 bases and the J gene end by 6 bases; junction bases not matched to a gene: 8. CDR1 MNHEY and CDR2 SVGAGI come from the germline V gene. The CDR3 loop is CASSFRTGLDGYTF. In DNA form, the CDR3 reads TGTGCCAGCAGTTTCAGGACAGGCCTGGATGGCTACACCTTC.

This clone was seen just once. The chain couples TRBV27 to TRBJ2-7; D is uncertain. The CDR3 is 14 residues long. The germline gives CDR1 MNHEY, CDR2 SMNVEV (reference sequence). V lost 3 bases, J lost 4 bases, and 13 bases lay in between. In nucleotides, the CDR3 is TGTGCCAGCAGTTTCAGGCAGAACCGATACGAGCAGTACTTC. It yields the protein CASSFRQNRYEQYF.

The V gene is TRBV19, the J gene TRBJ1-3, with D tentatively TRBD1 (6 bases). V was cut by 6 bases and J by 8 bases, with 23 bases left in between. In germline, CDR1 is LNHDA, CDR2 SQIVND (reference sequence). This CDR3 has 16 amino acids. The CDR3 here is CASSPGGLTVGDTIYF. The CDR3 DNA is TGTGCCAGTAGCCCGGGGGGCCTTACGGTGGGTGACACCATATATTTT.

As DNA, the CDR3 is TGTGCCAGTAGTATAGGACAGGGGAATAGGAATGGCAATCAGCCCCAGCATTTT. It specifies CASSIGQGNRNGNQPQHF. V gene TRBV19 combines with J gene TRBJ1-5, with 8 bases that match TRBD1. Losses at the gene ends were 1 base for V and 2 bases for J; bases not matched to a gene: 10. Germline lookup yields CDR1 LNHDA and CDR2 SQIVND (reference sequence). The CDR3 runs 18 residues.

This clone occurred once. For the CDR3, the DNA is TGTGCCAGCAGCCCCCAATATAGAGATACGCAGTATTTT. Encoded protein: CASSPQYRDTQYF. The chain has TRBV7-9 and TRBJ2-3; D ambiguous. CDR1 is SEHNR and CDR2 is FQNEAQ in the germline V gene (reference sequence). The CDR3 length is 13 residues. V was shortened by 5 bases and J by 5 bases, with 11 bases between the two germline ends.